This entry lists 2 T cell receptor beta chains sequenced from one sample in a study of cytomegalovirus exposure and HLA in healthy donors. A multiplex PCR was run with 60 Vbeta primers and 13 Jbeta primers. Assay used: immunoSEQ multiplex PCR; TCRdb lists only in-frame clones, some missing. The sample includes 200,000 or so clones, approximately 88% of them seen just once. Input material: PBMCs. Source of these receptors: a boy between 10 and 17 years old in good health and CMV-seronegative.

The chain has TRBV5-1 and TRBJ2-5; maybe TRBD1 (5 bases). CDR3 length: 15 amino acids. Trimming took 2 bases from V and 4 from J, leaving 15 bases between them. Germline CDR1 SGHRS, CDR2 YFSETQ. Here the CDR3 reads CASSFGRGRLETQYF. CDR3 bases: TGCGCCAGCAGCTTCGGAAGGGGTAGGCTAGAGACCCAGTACTTC.

The chain is built from TRBV6-6 and TRBJ2-7; the match to TRBD1 covers 9 bases. The CDR3 runs to 14 residues. In germline, CDR1 is MNHNY, CDR2 SVGAGI (reference sequence). Losses at the gene ends were 7 bases for V and 4 bases for J; bases not matched to a gene: 8. The CDR3 loop reads CASNFRDREYEQYF. In nucleotides, the CDR3 is TGTGCCAGCAATTTCCGGGACAGGGAATACGAGCAGTACTTC.